Sequencing of this T cell receptor beta chain was carried out in a study of cytomegalovirus exposure and HLA in healthy donors. Overall study results and limits: Another analysis was done later, and it associated around 17,000 TCR beta sequences with HLA alleles at 0.05 false discovery rate.

13 Jbeta primers and 60 Vbeta primers were used for the PCR. TCRdb's copy holds only in-frame clones and misses some; the assay was immunoSEQ multiplex PCR. The sample holds about 180,000 clones, around 80% seen once. This clone showed up just a few times. Its antigen remains unidentified. The CDR3 spans 16 residues. Trimming left V 2 bases short and J 0 bases short, with 11 bases between. Germline loops: CDR1 MNHEY, CDR2 SVGAGI. The receptor comes from a woman aged 25 to 39 in good health and CMV-seropositive. The chain is built from TRBV6-5 and TRBJ1-3, with D tentatively TRBD1 (5 bases). Sequencing was done on a sample of PBMCs. The CDR3, as DNA: TGTGCCAGCAGTTACAAGACAGTCACCTCTGGAAACACCATATATTTT. Translating gives CASSYKTVTSGNTIYF.